The TCR beta chain under discussion was sequenced for a study of blood T cell repertoires in COVID-19. Study details: In each case, the material was cDNA or gDNA derived from T cells, B-cell-depleted T cells, or PBMCs.

V lost 1 base, J lost 5 bases, and 9 bases lay in between. The CDR3 runs to 14 residues. The V gene's germline CDR1 is SNHLY and CDR2 FYNNEI. Generated by immunoSEQ multiplex PCR, the TCRdb table keeps only in-frame clones and is missing some. The top ten hold roughly 7.3% of the sample, which has some 96,000 clones, roughly 84% seen once. The TCR comes from a man under 40 in a cohort sampled during active COVID-19. The chain uses TRBV2 and TRBJ1-5; D unresolved. The sample was peripheral blood. The CDR3 loop reads CASSEDYSDQPQHF. The CDR3 region has the DNA TGTGCCAGCAGTGAAGATTATTCTGATCAGCCCCAGCATTTT. Complete variable domain (other parts from reference TRBV2 and TRBJ1-5): EPEVTQTPSHQVTQMGQEVILRCVPISNHLYFYWYRQILGQKVEFLVSFYNNEISEKSEIFDDQFSVERPDGSNFTLKIRSTKLEDSAMYFCASSEDYSDQPQHFGDGTRLSIL.